These T cell receptor beta chains were read from a single sample in a study of T cell changes during pregnancy in multiple sclerosis. Data came from immunoSEQ multiplex PCR; TCRdb stores just in-frame clones and leaves some out. The sample includes over 55,000 clones, roughly 90% of them seen just once. The sample consisted of peripheral blood, taken in the first trimester of pregnancy. Source of these receptors: a female donor with multiple sclerosis, enrolled in a pregnancy study. Each CDR3 is given without its conserved first and last residue. Fields, in order: CDR3 length, J gene, V gene, CDR3 protein.

12	TRBJ2-7	TRBV9	ASSKTGGGYEQY
13	TRBJ2-1	TRBV19	ASTVAGSSYNEQF
13	TRBJ1-1	TRBV9	ASSETGVGNTEAF
10	TRBJ2-7	TRBV29-1	SVTRGTYEQY
13	TRBJ2-5	TRBV7-6	ASSSSSSLVETQY
14	TRBJ2-5	TRBV6-1	ASSEGVTRFWETQY
12	TRBJ2-7	TRBV30	AWEEGTGRTSWY
14	TRBJ2-3	TRBV28	ASIPGLAGGTDTQY
13	TRBJ2-7	TRBV6-5	ASSLQAGGAYEQY
11	TRBJ2-7	TRBV18	ASSPNRVGEQY
9	TRBJ1-2	TRBV6-5	ASSGGGGYT
15	TRBJ1-3	TRBV9	ASSVSQGLSSGNTIY
14	TRBJ2-7	TRBV15	ATSHRTSERPYEQY
13	TRBJ1-2	TRBV28	ASRYRDRGYRGYT
11	TRBJ2-3	TRBV7-3	ASSRAGPDTQY
11	TRBJ1-2	TRBV18	ASSPDRVDGYT
10	TRBJ1-1	TRBV29-1	SVGTEISEAF
10	TRBJ2-1	TRBV6-4	ASSDREGEQF
14	TRBJ2-2	TRBV5-7	ASSLYRAPNTGELF
12	TRBJ1-4	TRBV27	ASRPAKGNEKLF
11	TRBJ2-5	TRBV2	ASKKREQETQY
14	TRBJ2-4	TRBV7-9	ASSLGAGTGKNIQY
12	TRBJ1-2	TRBV25-1	ASSPLDRSSGYT
11	TRBJ1-1	TRBV7-9	ASSLDLYSEAF
11	TRBJ2-1	TRBV6-5	ASIELAGGEQF
13	TRBJ1-5	TRBV7-8	ASSLAGGRNQPQH
11	TRBJ1-1	TRBV7-9	ASTRGMNTEAF
14	TRBJ2-2	TRBV11-2	ASSPRGGGTSGELF